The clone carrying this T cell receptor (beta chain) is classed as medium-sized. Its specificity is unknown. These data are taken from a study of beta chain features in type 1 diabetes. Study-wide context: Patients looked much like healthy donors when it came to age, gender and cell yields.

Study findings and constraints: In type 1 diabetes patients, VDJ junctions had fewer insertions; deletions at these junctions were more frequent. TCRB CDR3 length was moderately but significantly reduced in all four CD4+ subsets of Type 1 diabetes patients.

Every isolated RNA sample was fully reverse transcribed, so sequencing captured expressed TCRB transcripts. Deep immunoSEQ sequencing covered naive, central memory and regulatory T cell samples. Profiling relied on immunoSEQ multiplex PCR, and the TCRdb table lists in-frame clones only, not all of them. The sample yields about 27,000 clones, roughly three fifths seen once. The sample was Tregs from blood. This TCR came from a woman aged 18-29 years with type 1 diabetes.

CDR3 region: CASSAWDSLGGYTF. In DNA form, the CDR3 reads TGTGCCAGTAGTGCCTGGGACAGCCTTGGGGGCTACACCTTC. The rearrangement joins TRBV19 to TRBJ1-2, with 7 bases matching TRBD1. With V trimmed by 5 bases and J by 8 bases, 11 bases remained unmatched. Germline CDR1 LNHDA, CDR2 SQIVND (reference sequence). CDR3 length: 14 amino acids.